These T cell receptor beta chains were read from a single sample in a study of Graves' ophthalmopathy and Graves' hyperthyroidism. TCRdb processed the multiplex PCR reads anew with MiXCR; each CDR3 protein has one entry. Among 650,000 to 900,000 distinct CDR3 sequences, roughly 40% were seen once, and the ten largest hold about 40%. Input material: peripheral blood. The receptors shown here come from an adult man with Graves' ophthalmopathy. Each CDR3 is given with its conserved first and last residue. A D gene is named only where the DNA matches it firmly. Not all rows give a size; the values are once, few, many and, for expanded clones, a class.

CDR3nt,CDR3aa,abundance,d_gene,j_gene,v_gene
TGTGCCAGCAGCGTAGGGGCGGAAGGGCCAGACTATGGCCACACCTTC,CASSVGAEGPDYGHTF,-,-,TRBJ1-2,TRBV9
TGCAGTGTTCACGGGGGGGGGCTCTACGAGCAGTACTTC,CSVHGGGLYEQYF,-,TRBD2,TRBJ2-7,TRBV20-1
TGTGCCAGCAGCCAAGATTTTAGCGGGAGCTCCTACGAGCAGTACTTC,CASSQDFSGSSYEQYF,-,TRBD2,TRBJ2-7,TRBV7-9
TGTGCCAGCAGCTCGGGACAGTGGAACACCGGGGAGCTGTTTTTT,CASSSGQWNTGELFF,-,TRBD1,TRBJ2-2,TRBV7-2
TGCAGTGCTGGCCGGGACAGAGTGAATTCACCCCTCCACTTT,CSAGRDRVNSPLHF,-,TRBD1,TRBJ1-6,TRBV20-1
TGTGCCAGCGCCTACCTCGACAGGGGAGGGGCGAATGAAAAACTGTTTTTT,CASAYLDRGGANEKLFF,once,TRBD1,TRBJ1-4,TRBV2
TGTGCCTGGAGTGGGACATTCAATTCACCCCTCCACTTT,CAWSGTFNSPLHF,-,-,TRBJ1-6,TRBV25-1
TGTGCCAGTAGTATAGGATCGGGGATCACTGAAGCTTTCTTT,CASSIGSGITEAFF,few,-,TRBJ1-1,TRBV19
TGTGCCAGCAGCTTAGACAGCGGGAGTCCCGAGCAGTACTTC,CASSLDSGSPEQYF,many,TRBD2,TRBJ2-7,TRBV7-8
TGTGCCAGCCAACTAGCGGCGACCTACGAGCAGTACTTC,CASQLAATYEQYF,many,TRBD2,TRBJ2-7,TRBV2
TGCAGTGCCATTAGCGGGAGGGCCAGGGCAGATACGCAGTATTTT,CSAISGRARADTQYF,-,TRBD2,TRBJ2-3,TRBV20-1
TGTGCCAGCAGCTTAGGACAGACAAGTAACTATGGCTACACCTTC,CASSLGQTSNYGYTF,-,-,TRBJ1-2,TRBV7-9
TGTGCCAGCACCCCGGATGCCGCTGATACGCAGTATTTT,CASTPDAADTQYF,few,-,TRBJ2-3,TRBV2
TGTGCCAGGCATCCTAGACCGAACACCGGGGAGCTGTTTTTT,CARHPRPNTGELFF,few,-,TRBJ2-2,TRBV19
TGTGCCTGGAGTGCGGGACCGGCTTTCTTT,CAWSAGPAFF,once,-,TRBJ1-1,TRBV30
TGTGCCAGCAGTAAGCGGATATCTGGGGCCAACGTCCTGACTTTC,CASSKRISGANVLTF,many,-,TRBJ2-6,TRBV2
TGTGCCACCAGCAGAGACCTTTGGGGACAGCCCCAGCATTTT,CATSRDLWGQPQHF,many,-,TRBJ1-5,TRBV15
TGTGCTAGTGGTTTGGTACTTGGAGAGGGGCCTTACGAGCAGTACTTC,CASGLVLGEGPYEQYF,once,-,TRBJ2-7,TRBV12-3/TRBV12-4
TGTGCCAGCAGCTTCCGGGCTATGGGGACTGAAGCTTTCTTT,CASSFRAMGTEAFF,-,-,TRBJ1-1,TRBV7-9
TGTGCCAGCAGCCAAGATGGGGCAAAGCAGTACTTC,CASSQDGAKQYF,few,-,TRBJ2-7,TRBV3-1
TGTGCCAGTAGAACACAAGCCCGGACGGACAACACCGGGGAGCTGTTTTTT,CASRTQARTDNTGELFF,few,-,TRBJ2-2,TRBV25-1
TGCGCCAGCAGCCAAGATTTGCCTAGCGGGGGGTCGGGGGCCAACGTCCTGACTTTC,CASSQDLPSGGSGANVLTF,-,TRBD2,TRBJ2-6,TRBV7-2